This T cell receptor beta chain was captured in a study of CD8 T cells in ankylosing spondylitis. The sample holds a few counts of this clonotype. TCRdb independently ran MiXCR on the 5' RACE reads; one entry per CDR3 protein. This repertoire shows under 150,000 distinct CDR3 sequences, 9.5% to 12% found once; its top ten account for roughly 4%. The V gene's germline CDR1 is SGHAT and CDR2 FQNNGV. Trimming shortened V by 3 bases and J by 6 bases, and 19 bases separated the two germline ends. The CDR3 has 16 residues. The TCR sequence derives from a female donor with ankylosing spondylitis or in good health (not recorded which). V gene TRBV11-2 combines with J gene TRBJ2-3; D tentatively fits TRBD1 or TRBD2 (6 bases each). The specimen was blood, either unsorted or a sorted T cell fraction (not recorded which). The CDR3 DNA sequence: TGTGCCAGCAGCTTTGCTAGTAGGGGGGCGGGGGATACGCAGTATTTT. This translates into CASSFASRGAGDTQYF.